This is a list of T cell receptor beta chains from one sample in a study of blood T cell repertoires in COVID-19. The protocol was immunoSEQ multiplex PCR, while the TCRdb copy is restricted to in-frame clones and leaves out a portion. This sample has approximately 270,000 clones, with 89% found just once. Material: peripheral blood. All receptors come from a man in his forties or fifties with acute or convalescent COVID-19. Each CDR3 is given with its conserved first and last residue. D genes are given only for firm matches. Size is stated for part of the rows, as once, few or many counts, or as a class when the clone is expanded.

v_gene	abundance	j_gene	d_gene	CDR3aa	CDR3nt
TRBV19	.	TRBJ2-7	.	CASDPGPGLFYEQYF	TGTGCCAGCGACCCCGGTCCAGGTCTTTTCTACGAGCAGTACTTC
TRBV5-1	.	TRBJ2-1	TRBD2	CASSLVAGDSYNEQFF	TGCGCCAGCAGCTTGGTAGCGGGCGACTCCTACAATGAGCAGTTCTTC
TRBV2	.	TRBJ2-5	TRBD2	CASRPGLARETQYF	TGTGCCAGCAGGCCGGGACTAGCTAGGGAGACCCAGTACTTC
TRBV18	.	TRBJ1-1	.	CASSTTENTEAFF	TGTGCCAGCTCAACGACAGAGAACACTGAAGCTTTCTTT
TRBV28	.	TRBJ1-5	.	CASSGGGYSNQPQHF	TGTGCCAGCAGTGGGGGGGGATATAGCAATCAGCCCCAGCATTTT
TRBV5-1	.	TRBJ2-5	TRBD1	CASSPTGRETQYF	TGCGCCAGCAGCCCGACAGGGAGAGAGACCCAGTACTTC
TRBV7-8	.	TRBJ1-1	.	CASSWNLWGVNTEAFF	TGTGCCAGCAGCTGGAACCTCTGGGGGGTGAACACTGAAGCTTTCTTT
TRBV3-1/TRBV3-2	.	TRBJ1-1	.	CASSHGGNTEAFF	TGTGCCAGCAGCCACGGAGGGAACACTGAAGCTTTCTTT
TRBV5-6	.	TRBJ2-7	.	CASSLFVRLGEQYF	TGTGCCAGCAGCTTGTTTGTCAGGCTGGGCGAGCAGTACTTC
TRBV12-3/TRBV12-4	few	TRBJ2-1	.	CASSLRRNEQFF	TGTGCCAGCAGTTTAAGGAGAAATGAGCAGTTCTTC
TRBV7-3	.	TRBJ2-7	TRBD1	CASSLTGTGGYEQYF	TGTGCCAGCAGCTTAACGGGGACAGGGGGCTACGAGCAGTACTTC
TRBV7-3	.	TRBJ1-6	.	CASSFLDNSPLHF	TGTGCCAGCAGCTTTCTCGATAATTCACCCCTCCACTTT
TRBV27	.	TRBJ2-7	.	CASSPDPRTTYEQYF	TGTGCCAGCAGTCCCGACCCCCGGACTACCTACGAGCAGTACTTC
TRBV6-5	once	TRBJ1-3	.	CASSLISGNTIYF	TGTGCCAGCAGCTTAATCTCTGGAAACACCATATATTTT
TRBV4-1	.	TRBJ2-2	TRBD2	CASSQDLAGDFSGELFF	TGCGCCAGCAGCCAAGATCTGGCGGGGGACTTCAGCGGGGAGCTGTTTTTT
TRBV10-3	.	TRBJ1-6	TRBD1	CASQDRGRDNSPLHF	TGTGCCAGCCAAGACAGGGGGCGGGATAATTCACCCCTCCACTTT
TRBV5-1	.	TRBJ1-6	.	CASRLSTGPLNSPLHF	TGCGCCAGCAGATTGTCAACAGGACCTCTTAATTCACCCCTCCACTTT
TRBV19	.	TRBJ1-1	TRBD1	CASLAGGISEAFF	TGTGCCAGTTTAGCAGGGGGTATCTCTGAAGCTTTCTTT
TRBV10-3	.	TRBJ1-2	TRBD1	CAINPGTEIYGYTF	TGTGCCATCAACCCCGGGACAGAGATCTATGGCTACACCTTC
TRBV12-3/TRBV12-4	.	TRBJ1-2	.	CASSFAGYGYTF	TGTGCCAGCAGTTTTGCGGGCTATGGCTACACCTTC
TRBV18	.	TRBJ1-2	TRBD1	CASSPDRVDGYTF	TGTGCCAGCTCACCTGACAGGGTCGATGGCTACACCTTC
TRBV6-5	.	TRBJ2-7	.	CASSFARGEGGYEQYF	TGTGCCAGCAGTTTCGCTCGGGGTGAGGGCGGCTACGAGCAGTACTTT
TRBV5-1	.	TRBJ1-5	.	CASSLDGVGQPQHF	TGCGCCAGCAGCTTGGACGGGGTCGGTCAGCCCCAGCATTTT
TRBV7-9	few	TRBJ1-2	.	CASSPRVGGRGYTF	TGTGCCAGCAGTCCACGGGTAGGGGGTCGAGGCTACACCTTC
TRBV11-2	.	TRBJ2-2	.	CASSLDRAGELFF	TGTGCCAGCAGCTTAGACCGAGCCGGGGAGCTGTTTTTT
TRBV18	.	TRBJ2-7	TRBD2	CASSPPASGGASEQYF	TGTGCCAGCTCACCACCGGCTAGCGGGGGGGCCAGCGAGCAGTACTTC
TRBV10-1	.	TRBJ2-2	TRBD1	CASSELSGGADLPGELFF	TGCGCCAGCAGTGAACTTTCAGGGGGCGCGGATCTGCCCGGGGAGCTGTTTTTT
TRBV18	.	TRBJ2-3	TRBD1	CASSQDRGGSTDTQYF	TGTGCCAGCTCACAAGACAGGGGGGGGAGCACAGATACGCAGTATTTT
TRBV5-1	.	TRBJ1-2	TRBD1	CASSLTGTGGFLF	TGCGCCAGCAGCTTAACCGGGACAGGGGGCTTCCTTTTC
TRBV2	.	TRBJ1-1	.	CARGGREKNTEAFF	TGTGCCAGGGGGGGGCGGGAAAAGAACACTGAAGCTTTCTTT
TRBV7-2	once	TRBJ2-3	TRBD2	CASSLGLAGAADTQYF	TGTGCCAGCAGCTTAGGACTAGCGGGGGCCGCAGATACGCAGTATTTT
TRBV29-1	.	TRBJ2-1	.	CSVERGRGTYNEQFF	TGCAGCGTTGAAAGGGGACGGGGGACCTACAATGAGCAGTTCTTC
TRBV7-6	.	TRBJ2-1	.	CASSLAGVMNSYNEQFF	TGTGCCAGCAGCTTAGCAGGGGTAATGAACTCCTACAATGAGCAGTTCTTC
TRBV11-2	.	TRBJ1-2	.	CASSSPGHMGYGYTF	TGTGCCAGCAGCTCCCCGGGACATATGGGGTATGGCTACACCTTC
TRBV3-1/TRBV3-2	few	TRBJ1-2	TRBD1	CASSQEGWDRAYTF	TGTGCCAGCAGCCAAGAAGGTTGGGACAGAGCCTACACCTTC
TRBV3-1/TRBV3-2	.	TRBJ1-2	.	CASSQDPGRNYGYTF	TGTGCCAGCAGCCAAGATCCAGGGCGGAACTATGGCTACACCTTC
TRBV7-3	.	TRBJ1-2	TRBD1	CASSLRAGGLSLDGYTF	TGTGCCAGCAGCTTAAGGGCAGGGGGCCTATCTCTTGACGGCTACACCTTC
TRBV2	.	TRBJ2-2	TRBD2	CASRTSGGGELFF	TGTGCCAGCAGGACTAGCGGGGGTGGGGAGCTGTTTTTT
TRBV6-6	.	TRBJ2-1	TRBD2	CASSPHPTSGPYNEQFF	TGTGCCAGCAGTCCCCACCCGACTAGCGGGCCCTACAATGAGCAGTTCTTC
TRBV5-1	few	TRBJ2-3	.	CASSQTVRTDTQYF	TGCGCCAGCAGCCAGACGGTGAGGACAGATACGCAGTATTTT
TRBV24-1	.	TRBJ2-1	TRBD2	CATSDGGVYNEQFF	TGTGCCACCAGTGACGGGGGGGTCTACAATGAGCAGTTCTTC
TRBV2	once	TRBJ2-2	.	CASSASQTGELFF	TGTGCCAGCAGTGCCAGTCAAACCGGGGAGCTGTTTTTT
TRBV7-6	.	TRBJ2-2	TRBD1	CASGWTGDTGELFF	TGTGCCAGCGGATGGACAGGCGATACCGGGGAGCTGTTTTTT
TRBV29-1	.	TRBJ2-1	TRBD2	CSVGTSGPSSYNEQFF	TGCAGCGTCGGGACTAGCGGACCAAGCTCCTACAATGAGCAGTTCTTC
TRBV3-1/TRBV3-2	.	TRBJ1-1	.	CASSQVRVKDTEAFF	TGTGCCAGCAGCCAAGTGCGGGTAAAGGACACTGAAGCTTTCTTT
TRBV19	.	TRBJ2-3	TRBD2	CASSIDLRGTSGGTRHTQYF	TGTGCCAGTAGTATAGACCTTCGAGGTACTAGCGGGGGGACCCGGCATACGCAGTATTTT
TRBV5-1	.	TRBJ1-1	.	CASSLVGGMGTEAFF	TGCGCCAGCAGCTTGGTAGGGGGTATGGGCACTGAAGCTTTCTTT